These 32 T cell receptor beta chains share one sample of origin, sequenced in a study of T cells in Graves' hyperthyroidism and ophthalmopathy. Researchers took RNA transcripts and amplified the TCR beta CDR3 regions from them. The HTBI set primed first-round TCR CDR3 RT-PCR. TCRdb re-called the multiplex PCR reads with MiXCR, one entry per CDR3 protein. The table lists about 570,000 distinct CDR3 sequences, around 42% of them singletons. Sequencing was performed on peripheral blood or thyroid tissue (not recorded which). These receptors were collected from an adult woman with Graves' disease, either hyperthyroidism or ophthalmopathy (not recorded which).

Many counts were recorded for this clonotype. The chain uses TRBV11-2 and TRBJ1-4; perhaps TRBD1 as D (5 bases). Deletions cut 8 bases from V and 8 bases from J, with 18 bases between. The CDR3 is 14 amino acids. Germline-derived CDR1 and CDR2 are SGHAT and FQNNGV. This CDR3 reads CASSTAGRREKLFF. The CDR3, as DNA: TGTGCCAGCTCTACCGCGGGGCGTCGAGAAAAACTGTTTTTT.

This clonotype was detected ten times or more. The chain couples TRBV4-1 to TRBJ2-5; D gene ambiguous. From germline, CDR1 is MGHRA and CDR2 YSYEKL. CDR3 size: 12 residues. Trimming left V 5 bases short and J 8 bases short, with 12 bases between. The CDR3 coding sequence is TGCGCCAGCAGCTCCTCTGGCTTAACCCAGTACTTC. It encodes CASSSSGLTQYF.

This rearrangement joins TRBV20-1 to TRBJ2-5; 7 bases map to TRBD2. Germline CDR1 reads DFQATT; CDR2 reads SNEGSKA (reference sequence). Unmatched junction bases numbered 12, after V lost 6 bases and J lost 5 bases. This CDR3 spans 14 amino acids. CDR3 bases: TGCAGTGCCGACGGTTTTTACGGGGGGGAGACCCAGTACTTC. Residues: CSADGFYGGETQYF.

The CDR3 protein is CASTPGPGGGYGYTF. Written as DNA, the CDR3 is TGCGCCAGCACCCCCGGGCCCGGAGGTGGGTATGGCTACACCTTC. The chain employs TRBV5-1 and TRBJ1-2; unclear D gene. The CDR3 covers 15 residues. CDR1 is SGHRS, CDR2 YFSETQ, per germline. V lost 6 bases and J lost 5, with 20 bases in between. The full variable domain, in which reference TRBV5-1 and TRBJ1-2 provide the parts outside the CDR3, is KAGVTQTPRYLIKTRGQQVTLSCSPISGHRSVSWYQQTPGQGLQFLFEYFSETQRNKGNFPGRFSGRQFSNSRSEMNVSTLELGDSALYLCASTPGPGGGYGYTFGSGTRLTVV.

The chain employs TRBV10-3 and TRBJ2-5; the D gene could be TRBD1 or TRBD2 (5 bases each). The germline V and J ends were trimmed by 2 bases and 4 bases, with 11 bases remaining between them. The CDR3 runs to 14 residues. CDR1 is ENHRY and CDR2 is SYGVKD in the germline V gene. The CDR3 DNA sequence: TGTGCCATCAGTGAGGAGGGGACGCGAGAGACCCAGTACTTC. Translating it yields CAISEEGTRETQYF.

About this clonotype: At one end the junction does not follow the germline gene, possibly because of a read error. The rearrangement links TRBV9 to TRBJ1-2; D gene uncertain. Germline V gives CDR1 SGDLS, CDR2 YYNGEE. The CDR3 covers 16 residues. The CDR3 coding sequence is TGTGCCGGCAGCCAAGGTTTGGGGAGGAGTGACTATGGCTACACCTTC. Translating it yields CAGSQGLGRSDYGYTF.

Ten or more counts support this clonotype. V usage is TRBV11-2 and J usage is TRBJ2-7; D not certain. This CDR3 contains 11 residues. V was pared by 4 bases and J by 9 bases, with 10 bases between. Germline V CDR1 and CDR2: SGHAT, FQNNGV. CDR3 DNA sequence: TGTGCCAGCAGCTCCGGACCACGGCAGTACTTC. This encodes CASSSGPRQYF. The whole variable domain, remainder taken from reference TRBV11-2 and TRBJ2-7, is EAGVAQSPRYKIIEKRQSVAFWCNPISGHATLYWYQQILGQGPKLLIQFQNNGVVDDSQLPKDRFSAERLKGVDSTLKIQPAKLEDSAVYLCASSSGPRQYFGPGTRLTVT.

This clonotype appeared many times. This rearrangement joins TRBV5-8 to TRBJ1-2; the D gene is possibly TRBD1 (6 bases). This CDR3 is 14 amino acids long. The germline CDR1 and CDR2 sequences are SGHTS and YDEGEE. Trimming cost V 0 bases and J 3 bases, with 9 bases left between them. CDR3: CASSLGQVYYGYTF. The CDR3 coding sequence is TGTGCCAGCAGCTTGGGACAGGTCTACTATGGCTACACCTTC. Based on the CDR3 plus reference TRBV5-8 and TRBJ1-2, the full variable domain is EAGVTQSPTHLIKTRGQQATLRCSPISGHTSVYWYQQALGLGLQFLLWYDEGEERNRGNFPPRFSGRQFPNYSSELNVNALELEDSALYLCASSLGQVYYGYTFGSGTRLTVV.

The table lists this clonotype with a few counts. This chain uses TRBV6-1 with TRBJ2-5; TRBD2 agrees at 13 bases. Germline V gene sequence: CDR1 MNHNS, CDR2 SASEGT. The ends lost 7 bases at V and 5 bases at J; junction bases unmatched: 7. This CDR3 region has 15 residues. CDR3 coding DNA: TGTGCCAGCATGGGACTAGCGGGGATGATGGAGACCCAGTACTTC. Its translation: CASMGLAGMMETQYF.

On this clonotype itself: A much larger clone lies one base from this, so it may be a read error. This CDR3 is CASPGSGRDTGELLF. The CDR3 DNA sequence: TGTGCCAGCCCCGGGTCGGGGCGCGACACCGGGGAGCTGCTTTTT. The V call is TRBV7-9, the J call TRBJ2-2; D tentatively fits TRBD1 or TRBD2 (5 bases each). CDR3 length: 15 residues. Germline V lookup: CDR1 SEHNR, CDR2 FQNEAQ (reference sequence). Looking up the rest from reference TRBV7-9 and TRBJ2-2 gives the full variable domain: DTGVSQNPRHKITKRGQNVTFRCDPISEHNRLYWYRQTLGQGPEFLTYFQNEAQLEKSRLLSDRFSAERPKGSFSTLEIQRTEQGDSAMYLCASPGSGRDTGELLFGEGSRLTVL.

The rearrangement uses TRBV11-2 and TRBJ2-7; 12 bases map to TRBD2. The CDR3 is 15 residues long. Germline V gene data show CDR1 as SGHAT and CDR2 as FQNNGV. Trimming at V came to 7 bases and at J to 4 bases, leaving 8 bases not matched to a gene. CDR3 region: CASTVGLAGRYEQYF. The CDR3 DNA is TGTGCCAGCACCGTCGGACTAGCGGGAAGGTACGAGCAGTACTTC.

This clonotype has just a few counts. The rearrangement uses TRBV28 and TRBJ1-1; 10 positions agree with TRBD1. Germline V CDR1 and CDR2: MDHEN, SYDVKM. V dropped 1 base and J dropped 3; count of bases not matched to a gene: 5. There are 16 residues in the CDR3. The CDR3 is CASSLLGQGWDTEAFF. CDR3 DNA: TGTGCCAGCAGTTTATTGGGACAGGGGTGGGACACTGAAGCTTTCTTT.

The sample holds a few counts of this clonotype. The CDR3 DNA sequence: TGTGCCAGCAGTCTGACAGTAGGGGCTTTCTTT. This codes for CASSLTVGAFF. The chain links TRBV12-3 or TRBV12-4 to TRBJ1-1; TRBD1 might be the D (5 bases). Trimming took 5 bases from V and 11 from J, leaving 12 bases between them. The CDR3 is made up of 11 amino acids.

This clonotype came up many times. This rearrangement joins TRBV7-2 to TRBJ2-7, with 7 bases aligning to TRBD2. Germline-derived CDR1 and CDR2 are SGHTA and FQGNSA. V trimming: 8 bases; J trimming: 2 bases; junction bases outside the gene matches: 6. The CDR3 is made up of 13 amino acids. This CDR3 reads CASGRATTYEQYF. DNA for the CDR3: TGTGCCAGCGGGAGGGCTACTACCTACGAGCAGTACTTC.

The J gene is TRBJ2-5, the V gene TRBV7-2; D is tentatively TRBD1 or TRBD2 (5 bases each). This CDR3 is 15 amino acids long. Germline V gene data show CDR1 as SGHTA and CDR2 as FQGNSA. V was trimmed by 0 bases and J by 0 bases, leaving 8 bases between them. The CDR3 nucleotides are TGTGCCAGCAGCTTAGCGGGGCGGGACCAAGAGACCCAGTACTTC. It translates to CASSLAGRDQETQYF.

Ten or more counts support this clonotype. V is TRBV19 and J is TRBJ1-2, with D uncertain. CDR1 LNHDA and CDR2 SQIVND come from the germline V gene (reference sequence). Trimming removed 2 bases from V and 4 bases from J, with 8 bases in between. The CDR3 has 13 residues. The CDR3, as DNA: TGTGCCAGTAGTATAACGGGCGGCTATGGCTACACCTTC. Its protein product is CASSITGGYGYTF.

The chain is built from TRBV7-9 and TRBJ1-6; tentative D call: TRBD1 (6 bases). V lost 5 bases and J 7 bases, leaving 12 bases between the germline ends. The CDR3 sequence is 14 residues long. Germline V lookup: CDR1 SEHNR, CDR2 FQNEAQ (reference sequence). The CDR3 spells CASSTRGRNSPLHF. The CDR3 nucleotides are TGTGCCAGCAGCACCAGGGGAAGGAATTCACCCCTCCACTTT.

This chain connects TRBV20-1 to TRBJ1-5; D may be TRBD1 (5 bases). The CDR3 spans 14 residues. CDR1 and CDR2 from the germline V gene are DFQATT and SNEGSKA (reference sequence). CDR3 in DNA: TGCAGCGCTTTAGGACGGACACTCAATCAGCCCCAGCATTTT. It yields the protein CSALGRTLNQPQHF.

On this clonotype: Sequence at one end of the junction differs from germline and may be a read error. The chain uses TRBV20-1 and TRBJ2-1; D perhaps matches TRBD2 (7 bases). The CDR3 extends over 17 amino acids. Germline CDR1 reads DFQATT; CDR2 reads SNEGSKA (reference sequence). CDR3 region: CSPRVRGRASWSHEQFF. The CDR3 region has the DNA TGCAGTCCTAGAGTTAGGGGGAGGGCGAGTTGGTCACATGAGCAGTTCTTC.

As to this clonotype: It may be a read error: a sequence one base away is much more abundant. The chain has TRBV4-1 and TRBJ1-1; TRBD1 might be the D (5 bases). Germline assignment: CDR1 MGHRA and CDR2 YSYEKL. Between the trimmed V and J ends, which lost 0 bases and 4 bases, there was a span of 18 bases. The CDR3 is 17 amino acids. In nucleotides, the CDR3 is TGCGCCAGCAGCCAAGAAGTCAACGGGGACGGGCGCACTGAAGCTTTCTTT. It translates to CASSQEVNGDGRTEAFF.

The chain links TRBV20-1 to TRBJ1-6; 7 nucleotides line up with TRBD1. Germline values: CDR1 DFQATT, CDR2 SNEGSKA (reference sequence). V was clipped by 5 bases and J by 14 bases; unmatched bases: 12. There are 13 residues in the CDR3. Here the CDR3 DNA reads TGCAGTGCTTTACAGGGGATAATTCAAGCCCTCCACTTT. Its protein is CSALQGIIQALHF.

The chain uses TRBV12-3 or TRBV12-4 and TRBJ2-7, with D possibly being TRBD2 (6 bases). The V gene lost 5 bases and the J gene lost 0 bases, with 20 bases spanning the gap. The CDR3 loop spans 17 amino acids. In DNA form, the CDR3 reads TGTGCCAGCAGTCACACCGCGTCAGGGAGGAGCTCCTACGAGCAGTACTTC. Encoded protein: CASSHTASGRSSYEQYF.

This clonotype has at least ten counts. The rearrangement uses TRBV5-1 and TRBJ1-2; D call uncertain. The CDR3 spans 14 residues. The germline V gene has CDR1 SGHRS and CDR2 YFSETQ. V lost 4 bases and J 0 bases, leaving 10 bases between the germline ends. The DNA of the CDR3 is TGCGCCAGCAGCCCCCAGACAACTAACTATGGCTACACCTTC. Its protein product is CASSPQTTNYGYTF.

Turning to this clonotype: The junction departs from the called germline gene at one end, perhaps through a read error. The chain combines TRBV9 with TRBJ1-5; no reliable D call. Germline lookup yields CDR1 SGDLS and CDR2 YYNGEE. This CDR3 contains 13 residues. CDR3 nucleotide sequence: TGTGCCCGCAGCGTAGGTCCTCATCAGCCCCAGCATTTT. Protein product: CARSVGPHQPQHF.

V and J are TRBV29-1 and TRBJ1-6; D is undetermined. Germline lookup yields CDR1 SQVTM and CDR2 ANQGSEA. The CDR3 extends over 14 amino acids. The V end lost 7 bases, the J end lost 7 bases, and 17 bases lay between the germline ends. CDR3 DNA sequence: TGCAGCGGCACATTTCCGGGGTACAATTCACCCCTCCACTTT. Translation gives CSGTFPGYNSPLHF.

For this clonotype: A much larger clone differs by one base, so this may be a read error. Here the CDR3 reads CSAPSGGTYEHYF. Here the CDR3 DNA reads TGCAGTGCCCCGTCGGGGGGGACCTACGAGCATTACTTC. The chain links TRBV20-1 to TRBJ2-7; 8 nucleotides agree with TRBD2. Germline-derived CDR1 and CDR2 are DFQATT and SNEGSKA (reference sequence). This CDR3 is built from 13 residues.

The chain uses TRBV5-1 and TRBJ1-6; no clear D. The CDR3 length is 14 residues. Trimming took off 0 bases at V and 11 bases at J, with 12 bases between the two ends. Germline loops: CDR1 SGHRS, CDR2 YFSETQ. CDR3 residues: CASSLAGIIAPLHF. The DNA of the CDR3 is TGCGCCAGCAGCTTGGCCGGGATTATCGCACCCCTCCACTTT.

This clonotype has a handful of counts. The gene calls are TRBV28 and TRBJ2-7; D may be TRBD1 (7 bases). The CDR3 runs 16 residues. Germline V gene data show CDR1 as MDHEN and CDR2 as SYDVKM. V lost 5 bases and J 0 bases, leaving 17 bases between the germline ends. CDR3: CASSPRGYRGSYEQYF. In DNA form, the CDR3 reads TGTGCCAGCAGTCCCCGGGGGTACAGGGGCTCCTACGAGCAGTACTTC.

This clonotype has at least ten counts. The DNA for the CDR3 is TGTGCCAGCAGCTTCCGGGACGGCTATGGCTACACCTTC. This codes for CASSFRDGYGYTF. V gene TRBV11-2 combines with J gene TRBJ1-2, with D perhaps matching TRBD1 (5 bases). The germline V gene encodes CDR1 SGHAT and CDR2 FQNNGV. The length of the CDR3 is 13 residues. V lost 3 bases to trimming and J lost 4 bases, with 9 bases between them.

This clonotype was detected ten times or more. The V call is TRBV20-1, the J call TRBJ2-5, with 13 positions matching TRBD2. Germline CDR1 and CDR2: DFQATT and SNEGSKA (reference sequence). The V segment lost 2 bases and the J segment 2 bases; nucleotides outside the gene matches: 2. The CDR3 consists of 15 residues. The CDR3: CSARRLAGGQETQYF. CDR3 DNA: TGCAGTGCTAGAAGACTAGCGGGAGGACAAGAGACCCAGTACTTC.

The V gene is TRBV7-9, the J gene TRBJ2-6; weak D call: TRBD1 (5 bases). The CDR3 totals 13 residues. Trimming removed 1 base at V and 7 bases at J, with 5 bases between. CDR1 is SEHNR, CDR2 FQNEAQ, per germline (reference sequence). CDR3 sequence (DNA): TGTGCCAGCAGCTTAGGGACAGCCAACGTCCTGACTTTC. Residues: CASSLGTANVLTF.

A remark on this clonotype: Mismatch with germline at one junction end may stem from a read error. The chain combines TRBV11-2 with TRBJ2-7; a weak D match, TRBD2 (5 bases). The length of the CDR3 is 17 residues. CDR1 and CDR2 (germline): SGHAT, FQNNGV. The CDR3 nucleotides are TGTGCCAGCAGCTACCCTTGGGTTCGACGGGAAACCTACAAGCAGTACTTC. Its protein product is CASSYPWVRRETYKQYF.